What follows describes a single T cell receptor beta chain. Generated by immunoSEQ multiplex PCR, the TCRdb table keeps only in-frame clones and is missing some. The sample shows almost 100,000 clones, roughly 89% of them seen only once. V gave up 3 bases and J gave up 2 bases, with 17 bases separating them. CDR3 size: 16 residues. CDR1 and CDR2 (germline): MNHNS, SASEGT. The sample belongs to a study of PD-1 blockade in classical Hodgkin lymphoma. All the patients suffered relapse after autologous stem cell transplantation, and brentuximab vedotin exposure differed. This clonotype was obtained from a human donor with classical Hodgkin lymphoma. The chain carries TRBV6-1 and TRBJ2-7; TRBD2 might be the D (6 bases). Sample: peripheral blood mononuclear cells (PBMCs), taken at baseline. The CDR3 sequence: CASSDLGTPKTYEQYF. CDR3 DNA sequence: TGTGCCAGCAGTGACCTCGGGACTCCCAAGACCTACGAGCAGTACTTC.